Listed below are T cell receptor beta chains from one sample, sequenced in a study of blood T cell repertoires in COVID-19. Generated by immunoSEQ multiplex PCR, the TCRdb table keeps only in-frame clones and is missing some. Here the sample spans roughly 250,000 clones, 83% being singletons. Material: peripheral blood. Receptors originate from a human donor in a cohort sampled during active COVID-19. Both conserved end residues are part of each CDR3. A D gene is named only where the DNA matches it firmly. Clone size is given for some rows only: seen once, a few or many times, or a class if the clone is expanded.

J: TRBJ2-1; D: .; V: TRBV2; size: .; DNA: TGTGCCAGCGACTGGATAAATGAGCAGTTCTTC; CDR3: CASDWINEQFF
J: TRBJ2-1; D: TRBD2; V: TRBV25-1; size: .; DNA: TGTGCCAGCAGTGAATTAGGACTAGCGGGAGAGGGGGAGCAGTTCTTC; CDR3: CASSELGLAGEGEQFF
J: TRBJ1-2; D: .; V: TRBV5-5; size: .; DNA: TGTGCCAGCAGCTTGGTAATGACGGAGGGCACGGGTTATGGCTACACCTTC; CDR3: CASSLVMTEGTGYGYTF
J: TRBJ2-3; D: .; V: TRBV6-5; size: .; DNA: TGTGCCAGCAGTTACTCTAGGCTCGGGGAAGATACGCAGTATTTT; CDR3: CASSYSRLGEDTQYF
J: TRBJ2-3; D: TRBD1; V: TRBV15; size: .; DNA: TGTGCCACCAGCAGATCCCGTGGACAGGGCCTTAGCACAGATACGCAGTATTTT; CDR3: CATSRSRGQGLSTDTQYF
J: TRBJ1-3; D: .; V: TRBV7-2; size: .; DNA: TGTGCCAGCAGCACCGGACAAGGAAACACCATATATTTT; CDR3: CASSTGQGNTIYF
J: TRBJ1-1; D: TRBD1; V: TRBV7-9; size: .; DNA: TGTGCCAGCAGCCAGACAGGGGATACTGAAGCTTTCTTT; CDR3: CASSQTGDTEAFF
J: TRBJ2-4; D: .; V: TRBV6-5; size: .; DNA: TGTGCCAGCAGTTCCACTGCCGATCCGGGGGACATTCAGTACTTC; CDR3: CASSSTADPGDIQYF
J: TRBJ2-6; D: .; V: TRBV5-4; size: few; DNA: TGTGCCAGCATCGTCCTAGGGGCCCCTGGGGCCAACGTCCTGACTTTC; CDR3: CASIVLGAPGANVLTF
J: TRBJ1-5; D: TRBD1; V: TRBV7-9; size: few; DNA: TGTGCCAGCAGCTTAGGGGGGACAGGGGTTGGTAGCAATCAGCCCCAGCATTTT; CDR3: CASSLGGTGVGSNQPQHF
J: TRBJ2-1; D: TRBD2; V: TRBV24-1; size: .; DNA: TGTGCCACCAGTGACCCGACTAGCGGGAGCTCCTACAATGAGCAGTTCTTC; CDR3: CATSDPTSGSSYNEQFF
J: TRBJ1-5; D: TRBD1; V: TRBV19; size: .; DNA: TGTGCCTCAGGCCCTTTGGGGACAGATAACTATAGCAATCAGCCCCAGCATTTT; CDR3: CASGPLGTDNYSNQPQHF
J: TRBJ1-5; D: .; V: TRBV5-1; size: few; DNA: TGCGCCAGCAGCTTCAGGGATCAGCCCCAGCATTTT; CDR3: CASSFRDQPQHF
J: TRBJ2-7; D: .; V: TRBV7-9; size: .; DNA: TGTGCCAGCAGCGCGACCTACGAGCAGTACTTC; CDR3: CASSATYEQYF
J: TRBJ1-3; D: .; V: TRBV7-2; size: .; DNA: TGTGCCAGCAGCTTAACGGGAGGGGGAAACACCATATATTTT; CDR3: CASSLTGGGNTIYF
J: TRBJ1-5; D: .; V: TRBV3-1/TRBV3-2; size: .; DNA: TGTGCCAGCAGCCATAGGAGCGGGAGGGGTCGCAATCAGCCCCAGCATTTT; CDR3: CASSHRSGRGRNQPQHF
J: TRBJ1-6; D: .; V: TRBV7-3; size: .; DNA: TGTGCCAGCAGCTTAGGGGGAGGATCTTCACCCCTCCACTTT; CDR3: CASSLGGGSSPLHF
J: TRBJ2-5; D: .; V: TRBV5-1; size: .; DNA: TGCGCCAGCTGTCGACAGAACCAAGAGACCCAGTACTTC; CDR3: CASCRQNQETQYF
J: TRBJ1-5; D: TRBD1; V: TRBV19; size: .; DNA: TGTGCCAGTATGCAGACAGGGGCATGGCCCCAGCATTTT; CDR3: CASMQTGAWPQHF
J: TRBJ2-3; D: TRBD1; V: TRBV19; size: .; DNA: TGTGCCAGCCGCCAGACGGGACAGGGGGCAGATACGCAGTATTTT; CDR3: CASRQTGQGADTQYF
J: TRBJ2-2; D: TRBD2; V: TRBV7-2; size: .; DNA: TGTGCCAGCAGCTTAAAGGGCGGGAGGGTCACCGGGGAGCTGTTTTTT; CDR3: CASSLKGGRVTGELFF
J: TRBJ2-1; D: TRBD2; V: TRBV6-1; size: .; DNA: TGTGCCAGCAGTGAGGGACTAGCGGGCGGGGAGCAGTTCTTC; CDR3: CASSEGLAGGEQFF
J: TRBJ2-1; D: .; V: TRBV6-1; size: once; DNA: TGTGCCAGCAGTGAAATTTTGAGCTCCTACAATGAGCAGTTCTTC; CDR3: CASSEILSSYNEQFF
J: TRBJ2-7; D: .; V: TRBV5-1; size: .; DNA: TGCGCCAGCAGCTTGGGGCGGCCAGCCTACGAGCAGTACTTC; CDR3: CASSLGRPAYEQYF